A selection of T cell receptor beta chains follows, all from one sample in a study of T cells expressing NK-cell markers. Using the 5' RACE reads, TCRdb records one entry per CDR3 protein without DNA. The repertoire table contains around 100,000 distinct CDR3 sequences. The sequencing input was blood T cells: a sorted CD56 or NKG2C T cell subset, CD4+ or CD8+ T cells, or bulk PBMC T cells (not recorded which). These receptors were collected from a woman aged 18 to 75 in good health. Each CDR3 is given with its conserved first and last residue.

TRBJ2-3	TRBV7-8	CASSLARLYRGRSTDTQYF
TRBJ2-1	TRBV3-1	CASSQLAGECNEQFF
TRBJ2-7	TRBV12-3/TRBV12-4	CASSFGLDHYEQYF
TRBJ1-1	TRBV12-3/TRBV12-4	CASSLGIQPNTEAFF
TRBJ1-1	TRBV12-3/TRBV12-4	CASSLGAGGGVLTEAFF
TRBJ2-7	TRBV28	CASSLIASSSYEQYF
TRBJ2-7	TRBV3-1	CASSPQTGGYEQYF
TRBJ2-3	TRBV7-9	CASSLGDSGLTDTQYF
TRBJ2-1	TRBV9	CASSATTEQFF
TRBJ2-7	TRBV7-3	CASSPGEGYEQYF
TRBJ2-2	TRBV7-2	CASSLASGNTGELFF
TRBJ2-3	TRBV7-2	CASSFVSGGAEGYEGDTQYF
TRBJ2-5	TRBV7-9	CASTMGGLGETQYF
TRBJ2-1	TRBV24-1	CATSDDTGTGNYNEQFF
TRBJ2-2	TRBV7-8	CASSLFRGASNTGELFF
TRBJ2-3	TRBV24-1	CATSLGTDTQYF
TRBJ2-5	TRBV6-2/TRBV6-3	CASSYSPENPQETQYF
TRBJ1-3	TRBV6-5	CASSYFSPRPSVTGNTIYF
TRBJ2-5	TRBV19	CASSMYGQVQIQETQYF
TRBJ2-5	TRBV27	CASTPFSGGIQETQYF
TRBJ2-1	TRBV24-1	CATSDGTSGSLNEQFF
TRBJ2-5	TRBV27	CASSLSLAGVQETQYF
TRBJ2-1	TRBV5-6	CASSWMGSQGGQFF
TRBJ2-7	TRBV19	CASSARGQGKDEQYF
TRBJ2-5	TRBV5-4	CASSPGGETQYF
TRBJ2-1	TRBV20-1	CSALRDRDYNEQFF
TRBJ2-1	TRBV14	CASSQVYGIEQFF
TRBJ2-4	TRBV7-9	CASSSALLPLGKNIQYF
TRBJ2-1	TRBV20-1	CSARPLGKNEQFF
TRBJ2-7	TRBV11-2	CASSPYSGTTYEQYF
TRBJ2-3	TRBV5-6	CASSAGTSGGPDTQYF
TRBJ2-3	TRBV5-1	CASSLASGGSTDTQYF
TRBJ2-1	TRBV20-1	CSAGQLAGGPPSDNEQFF
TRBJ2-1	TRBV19	CASSMGLRVVSYNEQFF
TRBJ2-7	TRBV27	CASSVPPGQYF
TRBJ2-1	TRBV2	CANSQGTSYNEQFF
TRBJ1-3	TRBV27	CASRDGTSGNTIYF
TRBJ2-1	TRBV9	CASSVDAGDEQFF
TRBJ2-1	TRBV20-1	CSAIRRGLTNEQFF
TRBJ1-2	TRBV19	CASSIDDAGNYGYTF
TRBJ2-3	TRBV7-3	CASSLVSADTQYF
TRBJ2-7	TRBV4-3	CASSQERGSSEQYF
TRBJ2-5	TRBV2	CASSEGGPGKTQYF
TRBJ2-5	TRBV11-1	CASSPSLQDALYQETQYF
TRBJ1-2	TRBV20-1	CSARDIRGPGGYGYTF
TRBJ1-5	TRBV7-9	CASSPAGFGNQPQHF
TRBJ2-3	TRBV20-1	CSADGLAGGSGSTDTQYF
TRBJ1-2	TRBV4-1	CASSQTGTGVDYGYTF
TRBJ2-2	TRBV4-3	CASRPELAGGPGELFF
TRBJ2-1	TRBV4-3	CASSQDLGEGGPHNEQFF
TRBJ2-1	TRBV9	CASSVGGDNNEQFF
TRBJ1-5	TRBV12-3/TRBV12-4	CASSFGALGNQPQHF
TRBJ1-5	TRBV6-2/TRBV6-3	CAPKTGVRCNQPQHF
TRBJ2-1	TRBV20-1	CSAREVGGRIYNEQFF
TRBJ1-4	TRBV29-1	CSVDRGDQLFF
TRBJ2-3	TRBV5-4	CASSLAIGVPTDTQYF
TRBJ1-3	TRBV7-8	CASSLVGQSFSGNTIYF
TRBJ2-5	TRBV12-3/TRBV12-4	CASSQMALETQYF